This T cell receptor (beta chain) was retrieved from a study of blood T cell repertoires in COVID-19. About the study: The samples span acute and convalescent COVID-19 from the United States, Italy and Spain.

Seattle patients were enrolled while actively infected and followed longitudinally. J gave up 4 bases and V 6 bases, and 5 bases lay outside the gene matches. Per the germline V gene, CDR1 is MDHEN and CDR2 is SYDVKM. This CDR3 is built from 13 residues. Sequencing used immunoSEQ multiplex PCR; TCRdb keeps in-frame clones, though not all of them. In the table there are 150,000 or so clones, about 87% of which are singletons. Input material: peripheral blood. This receptor was taken from a woman aged 70-85 years with COVID-19, enrolled during active disease. This chain links TRBV28 with TRBJ1-2, with TRBD1 matching over 7 bases. The DNA for the CDR3 is TGTGCCAGCAGCGGGGACAGCGCCTATGGCTACACCTTC. Its translation is CASSGDSAYGYTF.